The next 23 T cell receptor beta chains were all read from a single sample in a study of blood T cell repertoires in COVID-19 (TCRdb year 2020). Libraries were prepared through the immunoSEQ multiplex PCR assay. This immuneACCESS table, as held by TCRdb, lists in-frame sequences with V and J called but not all clones. Of the missing ones, under half trace to an unresolved V gene in checked studies; the others have no known cause. Here the sample has 150,000 or so clones; over 75% occur a single time. The top ten hold around an eighth of the sample. Specimen: peripheral blood. The receptors originated from a man between 18 and 29 years old with COVID-19, enrolled during active disease.

The chain carries TRBV3-1 (or the pseudogene TRBV3-2) and TRBJ2-7; tentatively, D is TRBD1 (6 bases). Trimming stripped 1 base from V and 4 bases from J, with 14 bases between. This CDR3 spans 15 amino acids. CDR1 and CDR2 (germline): LGHDT, YNNKEL (reference sequence). This CDR3 reads CASSQGLGQFYEQYF. The CDR3 DNA reads as TGTGCCAGCAGCCAAGGGTTAGGACAGTTTTACGAGCAGTACTTC.

V usage is TRBV7-6 and J usage is TRBJ2-2; 10 bases map to TRBD1. The CDR3 is made up of 18 amino acids. V was pared by 4 bases and J by 3 bases, with 11 bases of the junction left unmatched. The germline V gene has CDR1 SGHVS and CDR2 FNYEAQ. DNA of the CDR3: TGTGCCAGCAGCTCGCAGCCGGGACAGGGGTCGGACACCGGGGAGCTGTTTTTT. It codes for CASSSQPGQGSDTGELFF.

The chain joins TRBV28 to TRBJ1-4; a weak D match, TRBD1 (6 bases). CDR1 and CDR2 (germline): MDHEN, SYDVKM. The V end was cut by 8 bases, the J end by 7 bases, with 14 bases between. CDR3 size: 13 residues. CDR3 in DNA: TGTGCCAGCCGTTACAGGGTAACTGAAAAACTGTTTTTT. Its translation: CASRYRVTEKLFF.

The genes are TRBV7-9 and TRBJ1-1; weak D call: TRBD1 (6 bases). Germline CDR1 SEHNR, CDR2 FQNEAQ (reference sequence). This CDR3 region has 14 residues. V lost 5 bases to trimming and J lost 11 bases, with 21 bases between them. The CDR3 DNA reads TGTGCCAGCAGCCCCCCGGGACATCTATCAGTGGCTTTCTTT. Residues: CASSPPGHLSVAFF.

The V and J genes are TRBV23-1 and TRBJ2-7; 8 bases fit TRBD1. TRBV23-1 qualifies as an ORF whose function is uncertain. The CDR3 is 13 amino acids. V lost 7 bases and J lost 3; bases outside the gene matches: 5. CDR3 bases: TGCGCCAGCACCCTGGACAGGGACTACGAGCAGTACTTC. Protein product: CASTLDRDYEQYF.

This rearrangement joins TRBV10-3 to TRBJ1-1; TRBD1 might be the D (6 bases). Germline V gene data show CDR1 as ENHRY and CDR2 as SYGVKD. The length of the CDR3 is 12 residues. Trimming left V 7 bases short and J 1 base short, with 7 bases between. The CDR3 protein is CAIKGQNTEAFF. CDR3 coding DNA: TGTGCCATCAAGGGACAGAACACTGAAGCTTTCTTT.

The CDR3, as DNA: TGTGCCAGCAGTTACGGGAGGACTGAAGCTTTCTTT. It yields the protein CASSYGRTEAFF. This chain uses TRBV6-2 or TRBV6-3 with TRBJ1-1; no clear D. Germline lookup yields CDR1 MNHEY and CDR2 SVGEGT. The ends were cut back, 2 bases at V and 5 bases at J, with 6 bases in the middle. The CDR3 sequence is 12 residues long.

The chain couples TRBV5-1 to TRBJ2-5, with 8 bases aligning to TRBD1. CDR3 length: 18 residues. V was clipped by 2 bases and J by 0 bases; unmatched bases: 12. The germline CDR1 and CDR2 sequences are SGHRS and YFSETQ. The CDR3 bases are TGCGCCAGCAGCTTCCCGGGACAGGTGAAGGGGTACCAAGAGACCCAGTACTTC. Protein: CASSFPGQVKGYQETQYF.

The chain recombines TRBV19 with TRBJ2-7, with D tentatively TRBD2 (6 bases). Trimming left V 3 bases short and J 3 bases short, with 18 bases between. CDR3 length: 16 residues. Germline V gene data show CDR1 as LNHDA and CDR2 as SQIVND (reference sequence). CDR3 loop: CASSIGTAGWGYEQYF. DNA of the CDR3: TGTGCCAGTAGTATTGGGACGGCGGGATGGGGCTACGAGCAGTACTTC.

V usage is TRBV24-1 and J usage is TRBJ2-7, with 9 bases matching TRBD1. Germline-derived CDR1 and CDR2 are KGHDR and SFDVKD. The CDR3 extends over 16 amino acids. Unmatched junction bases numbered 6, after V lost 2 bases and J lost 2 bases. The CDR3: CATSDSTRQGAYEQYF. In nucleotides, the CDR3 is TGTGCCACCAGTGATTCAACCCGACAGGGGGCCTACGAGCAGTACTTC.

As concerns this clone: This CDR3 is also generated by other DNA sequences in the sample. V is TRBV7-3 and J is TRBJ2-2, with D unresolved. V dropped 0 bases and J dropped 2 bases, with 4 bases sitting between them. The CDR3 runs 14 residues. Looked up from germline, CDR1 is SGHTA and CDR2 is FQGTGA. The CDR3 nucleotides are TGTGCCAGCAGCTTAACTAGAAACACCGGGGAGCTGTTTTTT. Its protein is CASSLTRNTGELFF.

This clone showed up just once. This sequence joins TRBV12-3 or TRBV12-4 and TRBJ1-1; 12 bases align to TRBD1. This CDR3 has 13 residues. With V trimmed by 5 bases and J by 8 bases, 3 bases remained unmatched. The CDR3 loop reads CASSPGTGGEAFF. DNA for the CDR3: TGTGCCAGCAGTCCTGGGACAGGGGGCGAAGCTTTCTTT.

The count of this clone is one. The chain combines TRBV14 with TRBJ2-3, with 10 bases identical to TRBD1. In germline, CDR1 is SGHDN, CDR2 FVKESK. Trimming took 4 bases from V and 0 from J; bases not matched to a gene: 4. There are 16 residues in the CDR3. CDR3 nucleotides: TGTGCCAGCAGCCGCCGGACAGGGGGGAGCACAGATACGCAGTATTTT. This sequence encodes CASSRRTGGSTDTQYF.

The rearrangement joins TRBV10-3 to TRBJ1-1, with 9 bases that match TRBD1. This CDR3 comprises 13 residues. CDR1 and CDR2 (germline): ENHRY, SYGVKD. Trimming removed 2 bases from V and 13 bases from J; junction bases left unmatched: 8. The CDR3, as DNA: TGTGCCATCAGTGAGGCACAGGGGGCAGGGCTTTTCTTT. Its protein product is CAISEAQGAGLFF.

The CDR3 here is CASSRAGTSGTGEQFF. CDR3 bases: TGTGCCAGCAGCAGAGCCGGGACTAGCGGGACGGGTGAGCAGTTCTTC. The V gene is TRBV7-2, the J gene TRBJ2-1, with 13 bases matching TRBD2. Per germline, CDR1 SGHTA and CDR2 FQGNSA. Trimming cost V 5 bases and J 9 bases; bases outside gene matches: 10. This CDR3 region has 16 residues. The full variable domain, in which reference TRBV7-2 and TRBJ2-1 provide the parts outside the CDR3, is GAGVSQSPSNKVTEKGKDVELRCDPISGHTALYWYRQSLGQGLEFLIYFQGNSAPDKSGLPSDRFSAERTGGSVSTLTIQRTQQEDSAVYLCASSRAGTSGTGEQFFGPGTRLTVL.

The chain uses TRBV6-6 and TRBJ1-5; the D gene is possibly TRBD1 (6 bases). Deletions cut 0 bases from V and 6 bases from J, with 9 bases between. The CDR3 loop spans 14 amino acids. Germline lookup yields CDR1 MNHNY and CDR2 SVGAGI (reference sequence). The CDR3 here is CASSYSGGAQPQHF. DNA of the CDR3: TGTGCCAGCAGTTACTCCGGGGGGGCTCAGCCCCAGCATTTT.

This chain uses TRBV19 with TRBJ2-7; the D gene is possibly TRBD2 (6 bases). The CDR3 runs 14 residues. Germline CDR1 reads LNHDA; CDR2 reads SQIVND (reference sequence). Deletions cut 5 bases from V and 9 bases from J, with 20 bases between. The CDR3 loop reads CASSPAPGEAVQYF. The CDR3 DNA follows: TGTGCCAGTAGTCCGGCCCCCGGGGAGGCTGTGCAGTACTTC.

The CDR3: CASRKSGTGFDTQYF. DNA of the CDR3: TGTGCCAGTAGAAAATCCGGGACAGGGTTCGATACGCAGTATTTT. The chain has TRBV19 and TRBJ2-3, with TRBD1 matching 9 bases. V shed 6 bases, J shed 6 bases, and the junction held 10 bases outside the gene matches. The V gene's germline CDR1 is LNHDA and CDR2 SQIVND (reference sequence). The CDR3 is 15 amino acids.

The chain employs TRBV7-2 and TRBJ1-3; D remains unclear. The CDR3 sequence is 15 residues long. Trimming took 5 bases from V and 0 from J, leaving 11 bases between them. The germline V gene encodes CDR1 SGHTA and CDR2 FQGNSA. The CDR3 protein is CASSLLSYSGNTIYF. In DNA form, the CDR3 reads TGTGCCAGCAGCCTACTATCTTACTCTGGAAACACCATATATTTT.

On this clone: Germline is not matched at one junction end, which may reflect a read error. The chain recombines TRBV6-1 with TRBJ2-7, with D possibly TRBD1 on 5 matching bases. The germline V gene encodes CDR1 MNHNS and CDR2 SASEGT. The CDR3 runs 13 residues. For the CDR3, the DNA is TGTGCCAGCAGTGAAGACAGGAGTTCGAGTAGAGTCTTC. Translating gives CASSEDRSSSRVF.

The chain recombines TRBV7-9 with TRBJ1-4; possible D gene TRBD1, 6 bases. The length of the CDR3 is 15 residues. Between the trimmed V and J ends, which lost 4 bases and 8 bases, there was a span of 17 bases. In germline, CDR1 is SEHNR, CDR2 FQNEAQ (reference sequence). The CDR3 loop reads CASSYNPGHSEKLFF. The CDR3 DNA reads as TGTGCCAGCAGCTATAACCCGGGACACTCGGAAAAACTGTTTTTT.

V usage is TRBV7-8 and J usage is TRBJ2-7; 9 positions match TRBD1. Germline trimming cut 5 bases from V and 6 bases from J; bases unmatched to any gene: 8. Germline values: CDR1 SGHVS, CDR2 FQNEAQ. The length of the CDR3 is 14 residues. The CDR3 DNA reads TGTGCCAGCAGCACAAGACAGGGGGTGGGCGAGCAGTACTTC. As protein: CASSTRQGVGEQYF.

The chain has TRBV4-3 and TRBJ2-2, with D possibly TRBD1 on 5 matching bases. The germline V gene encodes CDR1 LGHNA and CDR2 YSLEER. The CDR3 runs to 16 residues. V lost 1 base, J lost 7 bases, and 16 bases lay in between. The CDR3 bases are TGCGCCAGCAGCCAAGCCCCCGACTCAAGGGGCGGGGAGCTGTTTTTT. The encoded protein is CASSQAPDSRGGELFF.